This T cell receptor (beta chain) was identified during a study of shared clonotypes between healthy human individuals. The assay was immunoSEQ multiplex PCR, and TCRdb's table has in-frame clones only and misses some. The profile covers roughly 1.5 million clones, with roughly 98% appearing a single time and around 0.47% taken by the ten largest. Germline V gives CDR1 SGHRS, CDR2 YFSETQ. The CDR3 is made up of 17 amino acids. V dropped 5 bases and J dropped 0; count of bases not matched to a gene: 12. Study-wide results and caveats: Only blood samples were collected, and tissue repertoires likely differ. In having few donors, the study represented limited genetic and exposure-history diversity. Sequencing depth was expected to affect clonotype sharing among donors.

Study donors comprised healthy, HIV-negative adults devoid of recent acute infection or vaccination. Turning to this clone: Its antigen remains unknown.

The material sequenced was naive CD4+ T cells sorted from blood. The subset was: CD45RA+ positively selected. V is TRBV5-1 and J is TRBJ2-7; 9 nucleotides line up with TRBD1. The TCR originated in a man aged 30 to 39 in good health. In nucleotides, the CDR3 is TGCGCCAGCAGTCGCCGGCCCGGGACAGGGACCTCCTACGAGCAGTACTTC. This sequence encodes CASSRRPGTGTSYEQYF.